This entry lists 14 T cell receptor beta chains sequenced from one sample in a study of neurological immune-mediated disorders. TCRdb reanalysed the 5' RACE reads using MiXCR and keeps one entry per CDR3 protein. The table lists tens of thousands of distinct CDR3 sequences, about 9.3% of them singletons. The specimen sequenced was PBMCs. Receptor source: a man between 65 and 80 years old with HTLV-1-associated myelopathy (HAM/TSP).

This clonotype was seen ten or more times. The chain links TRBV20-1 to TRBJ2-2, with D perhaps TRBD2 (6 bases). The V end was cut by 2 bases, the J end by 3 bases, with 10 bases between. The CDR3 length is 14 residues. Germline CDR1 reads DFQATT; CDR2 reads SNEGSKA (reference sequence). CDR3 protein: CSARTAGHTGELFF. The CDR3 DNA is TGCAGTGCTAGAACGGCGGGGCACACCGGGGAGCTGTTTTTT.

This clonotype was picked up many times. V and J are TRBV28 and TRBJ2-1; TRBD2 agrees at 15 bases. The CDR3 length is 14 residues. The ends lost 3 bases at V and 15 bases at J; junction bases unmatched: 6. CDR1 MDHEN and CDR2 SYDVKM come from the germline V gene. In DNA, the CDR3 is TGTGCCAGCAGTTTGGGGACTAGCGGGAGGAAGGGGTTCTTC. Its translation is CASSLGTSGRKGFF.

This clonotype was detected many times. The chain is built from TRBV7-2 and TRBJ2-2; possible D gene TRBD1, 6 bases. Per the germline V gene, CDR1 is SGHTA and CDR2 is FQGNSA. Deletions cut 4 bases from V and 5 bases from J, with 11 bases between. The length of the CDR3 is 14 residues. This chain's CDR3 is CASSSGTGTGELFF. CDR3 bases: TGTGCCAGCAGCTCCGGAACAGGGACCGGGGAGCTGTTTTTT. Full variable domain (missing parts from reference TRBV7-2 and TRBJ2-2): GAGVSQSPSNKVTEKGKDVELRCDPISGHTALYWYRQSLGQGLEFLIYFQGNSAPDKSGLPSDRFSAERTGGSVSTLTIQRTQQEDSAVYLCASSSGTGTGELFFGEGSRLTVL.

This clonotype came up many times. The CDR3 here is CAITSGQGGTEAFF. CDR3 bases: TGTGCCATCACCTCAGGACAGGGCGGGACTGAAGCTTTCTTT. The chain recombines TRBV10-3 with TRBJ1-1, with 8 bases matching TRBD1. Germline values: CDR1 ENHRY, CDR2 SYGVKD. With 7 bases clipped from V and 5 bases from J, the junction kept 9 bases outside the gene matches. CDR3 length: 14 amino acids.

The rearrangement uses TRBV11-3 and TRBJ2-3, with D unclear. Trimming removed 6 bases from V and 3 bases from J, with 16 bases in between. The CDR3 is 15 amino acids. Germline CDR1 and CDR2: SGHNT and YENEEA. CDR3: CASSSQSSTTDTQYF. As DNA, the CDR3 is TGTGCCAGCAGTTCCCAATCCTCCACGACAGATACGCAGTATTTT. The whole variable domain, filled in from reference TRBV11-3 and TRBJ2-3, reads EAGVVQSPRYKIIEKKQPVAFWCNPISGHNTLYWYLQNLGQGPELLIRYENEEAVDDSQLPKDRFSAERLKGVDSTLKIQPAELGDSAVYLCASSSQSSTTDTQYFGPGTRLTVL.

This clonotype was observed many times. This chain links TRBV15 with TRBJ2-7; D gene ambiguous. The CDR3 consists of 13 residues. V lost 0 bases and J lost 4, with 7 bases in between. Germline CDR1 and CDR2: LNHNV and YYDKDF (reference sequence). The CDR3 DNA is TGTGCCACCAGCAGAGAACGGCAGTACGAGCAGTACTTC. This translates into CATSRERQYEQYF.

This clonotype was counted ten times or more. V usage is TRBV5-1 and J usage is TRBJ2-1; the match to TRBD1 covers 7 bases. J lost 4 bases, V lost 0 bases, and 4 bases had no gene match. The germline V gene encodes CDR1 SGHRS and CDR2 YFSETQ. This CDR3 has 15 amino acids. The chain's CDR3 is CASSLVGQQYNEQFF. DNA for the CDR3: TGCGCCAGCAGCTTGGTGGGACAGCAATACAATGAGCAGTTCTTC.

This clonotype was detected many times. The rearrangement joins TRBV3-1 to TRBJ2-6, with D possibly matching TRBD1 (5 bases). CDR3 length: 15 residues. The germline gives CDR1 LGHDT, CDR2 YNNKEL (reference sequence). Between the trimmed V and J ends, which lost 1 base and 1 base, there was a span of 5 bases. This chain's CDR3 is CASSQGQSGANVLTF. The CDR3 DNA sequence: TGTGCCAGCAGCCAAGGACAGTCTGGGGCCAACGTCCTGACTTTC.

The gene calls are TRBV12-3 or TRBV12-4 and TRBJ2-7; D ambiguous. Trimming took off 5 bases at V and 3 bases at J, with 5 bases between the two ends. The CDR3 contains 11 residues. The CDR3 reads CASSTFYEQYF. The CDR3, as DNA: TGTGCCAGCAGTACGTTCTACGAGCAGTACTTC.

This clonotype was counted ten times or more. The rearrangement links TRBV2 to TRBJ1-6, with D possibly being TRBD1 (5 bases). Trimming removed 8 bases from V and 8 bases from J, with 16 bases in between. The CDR3 totals 14 residues. The germline gives CDR1 SNHLY, CDR2 FYNNEI. The DNA for the CDR3 is TGTGCCAGCTATCAGCAACTGGGGGATTCACCCCTCCACTTT. Its translation is CASYQQLGDSPLHF.

This clonotype was detected many times. V and J are TRBV15 and TRBJ1-4; a weak D match, TRBD1 (5 bases). Trimming removed 1 base from V and 1 base from J, with 13 bases in between. The CDR3 extends over 17 amino acids. Germline V lookup: CDR1 LNHNV, CDR2 YYDKDF (reference sequence). CDR3 DNA: TGTGCCACCAGCAGAGGGACTGGGGGGGGAACTAATGAAAAACTGTTTTTT. Translated: CATSRGTGGGTNEKLFF.

This clonotype was seen repeatedly, ten times or more. V is TRBV6-1 and J is TRBJ1-5; no reliable D call. There are 14 residues in the CDR3. Germline V gene data show CDR1 as MNHNS and CDR2 as SASEGT. V dropped 6 bases and J dropped 6 bases, with 15 bases sitting between them. The CDR3 here is CASREYLGVQPQHF. CDR3 DNA: TGTGCCAGCAGAGAGTACCTGGGTGTTCAGCCCCAGCATTTT.

This clonotype appeared many times. The chain is built from TRBV7-2 and TRBJ2-7; TRBD2 is a possible D gene (6 bases). Germline V CDR1 and CDR2: SGHTA, FQGNSA. The length of the CDR3 is 16 residues. V lost 1 base to trimming and J lost 0 bases, with 13 bases between them. DNA of the CDR3: TGTGCCAGCAGCTTAGTTGGAGGGAGTCGCTCCTACGAGCAGTACTTC. Encoded protein: CASSLVGGSRSYEQYF.

Regarding this clonotype: Being one base from a much bigger clone, this may be a read error. This chain joins TRBV7-2 and TRBJ1-2; possible D gene TRBD1, 5 bases. Trimming pared 6 bases from V and 6 bases from J, leaving 14 bases between. CDR1 is SGHTA and CDR2 is FQGNSA in the germline V gene. CDR3 size: 13 residues. The DNA of the CDR3 is TGTGCCAGCAGACCCCGGGGGAGGGATGGCTACACCTTC. This translates into CASRPRGRDGYTF.